This T cell receptor beta chain was identified during a study of response to subunit inactivated influenza vaccine. The study's findings and limits: Authors suggested seasonal influenza vaccinations each recruit few new T cells.

One entry per CDR3 protein results from TCRdb running MiXCR on the RT-PCR reads. The sample lists hundreds of thousands of distinct CDR3 sequences, roughly 10% occurring once. V lost 7 bases to trimming and J lost 3 bases; unmatched junction nucleotides: 6. CDR3 length: 15 amino acids. Germline CDR1 reads SEHNR; CDR2 reads FQNEAQ (reference sequence). As for this clonotype: The target antigen is unknown.

This receptor was obtained from a man aged 50-60 years who received an inactivated influenza vaccine. Specimen: PBMCs from blood, collected on the day of vaccination. The J gene is TRBJ2-1, the V gene TRBV7-9; 10 nucleotides agree with TRBD2. CDR3 region: CASTFGTSDYNEQFF. The DNA of the CDR3 is TGTGCCAGCACCTTCGGGACTAGCGACTACAATGAGCAGTTCTTC.